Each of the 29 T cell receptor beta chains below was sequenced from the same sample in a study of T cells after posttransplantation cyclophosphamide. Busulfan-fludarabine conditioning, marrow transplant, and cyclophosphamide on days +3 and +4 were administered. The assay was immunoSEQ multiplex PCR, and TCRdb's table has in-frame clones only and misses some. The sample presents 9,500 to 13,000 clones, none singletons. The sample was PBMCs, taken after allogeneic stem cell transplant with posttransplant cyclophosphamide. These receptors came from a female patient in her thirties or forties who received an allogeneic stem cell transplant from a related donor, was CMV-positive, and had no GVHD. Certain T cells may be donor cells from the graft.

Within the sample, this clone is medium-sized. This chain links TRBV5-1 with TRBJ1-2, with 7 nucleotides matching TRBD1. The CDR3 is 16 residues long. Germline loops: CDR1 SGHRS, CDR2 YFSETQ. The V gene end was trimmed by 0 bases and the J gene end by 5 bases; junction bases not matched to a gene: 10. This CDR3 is CASSLEERGRRYGYTF. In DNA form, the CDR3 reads TGCGCCAGCAGCTTGGAAGAGAGGGGGCGCCGGTATGGCTACACCTTC.

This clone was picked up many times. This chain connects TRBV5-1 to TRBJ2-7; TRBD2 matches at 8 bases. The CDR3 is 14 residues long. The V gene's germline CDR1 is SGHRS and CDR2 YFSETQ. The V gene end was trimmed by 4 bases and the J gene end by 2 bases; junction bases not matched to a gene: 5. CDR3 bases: TGCGCCAGCAGCCCCCGGGAGGGGGCCTACGAGCAGTACTTC. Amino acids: CASSPREGAYEQYF.

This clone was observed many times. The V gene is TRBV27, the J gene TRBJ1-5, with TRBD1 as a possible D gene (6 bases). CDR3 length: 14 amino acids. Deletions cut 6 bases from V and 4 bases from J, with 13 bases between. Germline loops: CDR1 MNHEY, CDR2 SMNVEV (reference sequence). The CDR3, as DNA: TGTGCCAGCAGGCCCACAGGGTATAATCAGCCCCAGCATTTT. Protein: CASRPTGYNQPQHF.

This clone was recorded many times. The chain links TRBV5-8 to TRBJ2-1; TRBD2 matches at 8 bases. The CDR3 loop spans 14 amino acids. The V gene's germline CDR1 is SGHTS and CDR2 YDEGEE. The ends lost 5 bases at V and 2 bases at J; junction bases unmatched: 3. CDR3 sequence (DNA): TGTGCCAGCAGTACGGGGGGGCCCTACAATGAGCAGTTCTTC. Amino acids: CASSTGGPYNEQFF.

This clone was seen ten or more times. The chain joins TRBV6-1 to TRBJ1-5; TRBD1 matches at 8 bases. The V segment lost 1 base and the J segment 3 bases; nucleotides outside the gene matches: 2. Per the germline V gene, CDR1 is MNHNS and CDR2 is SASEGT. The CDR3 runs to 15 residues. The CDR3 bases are TGTGCCAGCAGTGAAGGCAGGGGGCCCAATCAGCCCCAGCATTTT. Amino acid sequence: CASSEGRGPNQPQHF.

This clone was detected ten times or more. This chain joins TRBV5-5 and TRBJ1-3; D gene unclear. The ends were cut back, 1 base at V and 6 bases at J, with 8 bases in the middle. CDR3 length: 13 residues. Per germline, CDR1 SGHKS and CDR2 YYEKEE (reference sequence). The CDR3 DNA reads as TGTGCCAGCAGCTTGATCGGGGTAAACACCATATATTTT. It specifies CASSLIGVNTIYF.

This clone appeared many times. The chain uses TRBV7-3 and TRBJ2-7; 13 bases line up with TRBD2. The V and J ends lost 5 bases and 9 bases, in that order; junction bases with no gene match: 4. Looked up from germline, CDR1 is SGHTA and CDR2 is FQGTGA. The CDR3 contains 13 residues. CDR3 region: CASSPGLAGVQYF. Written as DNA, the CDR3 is TGTGCCAGCAGCCCTGGACTAGCGGGGGTGCAGTACTTC.

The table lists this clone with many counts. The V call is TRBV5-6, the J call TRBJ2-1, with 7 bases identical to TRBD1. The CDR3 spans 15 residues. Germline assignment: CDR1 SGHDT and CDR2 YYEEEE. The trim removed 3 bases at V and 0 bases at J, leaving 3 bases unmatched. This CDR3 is CASSSQGRSYNEQFF. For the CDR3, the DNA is TGTGCCAGCAGCTCACAGGGGCGCTCCTACAATGAGCAGTTCTTC.

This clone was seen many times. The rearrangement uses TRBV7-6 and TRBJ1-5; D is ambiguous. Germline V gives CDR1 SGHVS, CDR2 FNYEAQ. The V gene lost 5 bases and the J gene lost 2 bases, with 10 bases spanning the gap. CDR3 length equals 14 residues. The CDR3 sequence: CASSARVGNQPQHF. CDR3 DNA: TGTGCCAGCAGCGCCCGGGTTGGCAATCAGCCCCAGCATTTT.

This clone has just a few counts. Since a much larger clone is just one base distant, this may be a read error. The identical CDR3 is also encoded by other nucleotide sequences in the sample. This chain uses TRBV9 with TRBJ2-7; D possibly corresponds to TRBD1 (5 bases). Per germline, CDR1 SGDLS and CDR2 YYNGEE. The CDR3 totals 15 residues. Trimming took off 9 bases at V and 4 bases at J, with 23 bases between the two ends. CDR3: CAISFKQETAYEQYF. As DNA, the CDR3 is TGTGCCATCAGTTTCAAACAGGAGACGGCATACGAGCAGTACTTC.

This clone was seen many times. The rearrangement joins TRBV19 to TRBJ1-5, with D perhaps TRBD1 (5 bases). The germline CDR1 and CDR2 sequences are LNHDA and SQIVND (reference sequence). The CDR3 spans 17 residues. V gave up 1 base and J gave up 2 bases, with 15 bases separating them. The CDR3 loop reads CASSIGGRGWGNQPQHF. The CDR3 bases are TGTGCCAGTAGTATAGGGGGAAGGGGCTGGGGCAATCAGCCCCAGCATTTT.

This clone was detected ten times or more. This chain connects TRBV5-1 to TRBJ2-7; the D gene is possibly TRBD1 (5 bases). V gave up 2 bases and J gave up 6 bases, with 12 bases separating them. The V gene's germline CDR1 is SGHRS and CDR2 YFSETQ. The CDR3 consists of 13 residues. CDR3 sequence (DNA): TGCGCCAGCAGCTTCGCAGGGTCGGGCGAGCAGTACTTC. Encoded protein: CASSFAGSGEQYF.

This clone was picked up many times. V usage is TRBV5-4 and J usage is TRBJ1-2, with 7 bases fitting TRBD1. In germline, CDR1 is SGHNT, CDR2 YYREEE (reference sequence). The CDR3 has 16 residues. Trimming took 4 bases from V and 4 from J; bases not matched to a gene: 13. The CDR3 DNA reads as TGTGCCAGCAGCAGTGGACAGGCCCCAGGCCTCTATGGCTACACCTTC. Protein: CASSSGQAPGLYGYTF.

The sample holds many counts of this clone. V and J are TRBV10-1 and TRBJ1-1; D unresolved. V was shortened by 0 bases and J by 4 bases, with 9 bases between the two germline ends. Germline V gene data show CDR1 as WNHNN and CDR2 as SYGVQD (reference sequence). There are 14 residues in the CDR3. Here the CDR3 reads CASSESTRVTEAFF. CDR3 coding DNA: TGCGCCAGCAGTGAGTCGACGAGGGTCACTGAAGCTTTCTTT.

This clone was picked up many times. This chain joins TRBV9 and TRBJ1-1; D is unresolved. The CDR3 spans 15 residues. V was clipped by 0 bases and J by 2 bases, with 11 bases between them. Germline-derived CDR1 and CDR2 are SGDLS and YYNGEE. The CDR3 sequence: CASSVVSGYNTEAFF. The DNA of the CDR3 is TGTGCCAGCAGCGTAGTTTCGGGGTACAACACTGAAGCTTTCTTT.

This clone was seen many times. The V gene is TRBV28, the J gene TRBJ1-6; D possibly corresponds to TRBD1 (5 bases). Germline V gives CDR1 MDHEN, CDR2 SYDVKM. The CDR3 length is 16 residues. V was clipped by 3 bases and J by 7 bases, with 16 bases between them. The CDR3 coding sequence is TGTGCCAGCAGTTTTTACCGAGAGGGGCAGAATTCACCCCTCCACTTT. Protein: CASSFYREGQNSPLHF.

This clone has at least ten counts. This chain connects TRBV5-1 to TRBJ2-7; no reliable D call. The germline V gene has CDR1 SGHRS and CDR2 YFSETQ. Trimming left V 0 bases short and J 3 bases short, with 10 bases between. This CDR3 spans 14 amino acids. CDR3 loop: CASSLAPDNYEQYF. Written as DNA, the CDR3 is TGCGCCAGCAGCTTGGCCCCCGACAACTACGAGCAGTACTTC.

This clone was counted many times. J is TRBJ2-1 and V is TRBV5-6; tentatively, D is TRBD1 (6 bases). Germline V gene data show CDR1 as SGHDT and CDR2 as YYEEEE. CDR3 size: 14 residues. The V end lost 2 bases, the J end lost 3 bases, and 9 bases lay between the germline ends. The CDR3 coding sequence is TGTGCCAGCAGCTTATGGGGGCACTACAATGAGCAGTTCTTC. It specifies CASSLWGHYNEQFF.

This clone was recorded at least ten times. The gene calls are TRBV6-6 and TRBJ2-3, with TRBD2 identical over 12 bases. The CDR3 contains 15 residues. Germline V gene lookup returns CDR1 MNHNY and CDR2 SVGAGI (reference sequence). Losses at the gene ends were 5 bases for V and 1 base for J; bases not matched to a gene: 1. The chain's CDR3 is CASSPSGGGTDTQYF. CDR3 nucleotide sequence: TGTGCCAGCAGTCCTAGCGGGGGGGGCACAGATACGCAGTATTTT.

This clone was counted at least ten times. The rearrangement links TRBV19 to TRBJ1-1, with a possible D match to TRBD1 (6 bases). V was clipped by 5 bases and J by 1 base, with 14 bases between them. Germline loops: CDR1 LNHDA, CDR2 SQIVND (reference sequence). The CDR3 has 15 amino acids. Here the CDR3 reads CASSFTGLGNTEAFF. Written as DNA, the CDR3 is TGTGCCAGTAGTTTTACAGGGTTGGGGAACACTGAAGCTTTCTTT.

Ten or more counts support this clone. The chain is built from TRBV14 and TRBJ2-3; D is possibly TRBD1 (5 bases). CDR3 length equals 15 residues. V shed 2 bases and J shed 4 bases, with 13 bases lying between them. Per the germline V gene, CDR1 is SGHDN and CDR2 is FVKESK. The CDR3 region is CASSQRALGADTQYF. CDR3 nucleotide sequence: TGTGCCAGCAGCCAACGCGCTCTAGGGGCAGATACGCAGTATTTT.

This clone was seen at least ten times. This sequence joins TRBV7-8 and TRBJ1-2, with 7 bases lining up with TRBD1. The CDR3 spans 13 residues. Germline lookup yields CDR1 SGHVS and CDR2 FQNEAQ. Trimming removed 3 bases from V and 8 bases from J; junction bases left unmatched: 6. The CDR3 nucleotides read TGTGCCAGCAGCTTGACAGGGTTTTTGGGCTACACCTTC. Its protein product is CASSLTGFLGYTF.

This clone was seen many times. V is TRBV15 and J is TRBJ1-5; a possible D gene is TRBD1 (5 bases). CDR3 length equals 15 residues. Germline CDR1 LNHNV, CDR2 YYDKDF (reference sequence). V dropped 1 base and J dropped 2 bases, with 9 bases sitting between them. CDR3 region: CATSRVTGGNQPQHF. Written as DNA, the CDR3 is TGTGCCACCAGCAGAGTCACGGGGGGCAATCAGCCCCAGCATTTT.

CDR3 protein: CASSLGQGIADTQYF. CDR3 DNA sequence: TGTGCCAGCAGCTTGGGACAGGGCATAGCAGATACGCAGTATTTT. This rearrangement joins TRBV7-9 to TRBJ2-3; TRBD1 agrees at 9 bases. This CDR3 region has 15 residues. Germline V lookup: CDR1 SEHNR, CDR2 FQNEAQ (reference sequence). V shed 3 bases, J shed 4 bases, and the junction held 5 bases outside the gene matches.

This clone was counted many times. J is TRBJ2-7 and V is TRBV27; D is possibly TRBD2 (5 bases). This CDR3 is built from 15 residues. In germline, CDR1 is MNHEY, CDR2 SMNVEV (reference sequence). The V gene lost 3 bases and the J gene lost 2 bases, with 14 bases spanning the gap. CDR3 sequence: CASSLKLSGTYEQYF. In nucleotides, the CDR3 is TGTGCCAGCAGTTTGAAGCTAAGCGGTACCTACGAGCAGTACTTC.

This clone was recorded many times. The CDR3 is CASRPHLGLEQFF. The CDR3 DNA reads as TGTGCCAGCAGGCCACATCTGGGACTCGAGCAGTTCTTC. The chain combines TRBV28 with TRBJ2-1; perhaps TRBD2 as D (6 bases). This CDR3 contains 13 residues. V was trimmed by 6 bases and J by 10 bases, leaving 16 bases between them. Germline CDR1 is MDHEN and CDR2 is SYDVKM.

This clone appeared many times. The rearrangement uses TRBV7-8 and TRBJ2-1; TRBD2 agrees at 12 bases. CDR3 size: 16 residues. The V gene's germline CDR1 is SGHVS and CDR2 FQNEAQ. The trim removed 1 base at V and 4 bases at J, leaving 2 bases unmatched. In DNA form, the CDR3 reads TGTGCCAGCAGCTTAGGGACTAGCGGGGAATACAATGAGCAGTTCTTC. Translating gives CASSLGTSGEYNEQFF.

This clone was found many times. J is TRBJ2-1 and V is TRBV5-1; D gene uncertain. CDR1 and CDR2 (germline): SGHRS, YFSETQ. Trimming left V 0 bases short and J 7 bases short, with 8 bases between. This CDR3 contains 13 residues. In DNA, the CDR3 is TGCGCCAGCAGCTTGGAGTGGGCGAATGAGCAGTTCTTC. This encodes CASSLEWANEQFF.

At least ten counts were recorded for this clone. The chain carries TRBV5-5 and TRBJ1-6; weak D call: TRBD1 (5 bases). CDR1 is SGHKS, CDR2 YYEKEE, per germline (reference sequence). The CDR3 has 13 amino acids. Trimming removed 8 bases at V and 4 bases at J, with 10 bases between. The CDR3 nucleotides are TGTGCCAGTAATACAGGTTATAATTCACCCCTCCACTTT. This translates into CASNTGYNSPLHF.